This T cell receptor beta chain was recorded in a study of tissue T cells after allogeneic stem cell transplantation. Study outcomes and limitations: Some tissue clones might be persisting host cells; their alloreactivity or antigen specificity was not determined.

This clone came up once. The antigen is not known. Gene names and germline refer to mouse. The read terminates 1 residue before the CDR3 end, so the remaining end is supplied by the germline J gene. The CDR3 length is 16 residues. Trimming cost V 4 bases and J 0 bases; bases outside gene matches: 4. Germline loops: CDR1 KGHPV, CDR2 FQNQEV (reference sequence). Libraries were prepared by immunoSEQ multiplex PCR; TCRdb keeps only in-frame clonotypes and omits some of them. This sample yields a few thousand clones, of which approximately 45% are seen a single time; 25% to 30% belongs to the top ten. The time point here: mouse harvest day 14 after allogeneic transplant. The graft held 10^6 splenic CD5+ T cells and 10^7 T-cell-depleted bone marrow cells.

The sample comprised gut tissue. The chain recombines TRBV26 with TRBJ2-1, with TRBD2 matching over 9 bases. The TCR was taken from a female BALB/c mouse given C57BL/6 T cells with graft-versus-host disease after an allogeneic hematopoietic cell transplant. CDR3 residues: CASSPGLGYNYAEQFF. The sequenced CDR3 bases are TGTGCCAGCAGTCCAGGACTGGGGTATAACTATGCTGAGCAGTTC.